A single sample gave rise to the 27 T cell receptor beta chains below, sequenced in a study of radiotherapy plus CTLA-4 blockade in lung cancer. Data came from immunoSEQ multiplex PCR; TCRdb stores just in-frame clones and leaves some out. Found here are about 46,000 clones, about four fifths of them singletons; the top ten hold about 8%. The source was peripheral blood, collected from a patient treated with radiotherapy plus ipilimumab. These TCRs come from a human donor with non-small cell lung cancer who had a complete response to radiotherapy plus ipilimumab.

The chain combines TRBV9 with TRBJ2-2; D might be TRBD2 (6 bases). V lost 4 bases and J 7 bases, leaving 20 bases between the germline ends. The germline V gene encodes CDR1 SGDLS and CDR2 YYNGEE. CDR3 length: 16 residues. The CDR3 loop reads CASSPTGNLGGGELFF. The CDR3 region has the DNA TGTGCCAGCAGCCCAACCGGGAACTTGGGGGGCGGGGAGCTGTTTTTT.

There are a few counts of this clone. The rearrangement links TRBV5-6 to TRBJ2-7; 7 nucleotides match TRBD1. Trimming took 4 bases from V and 2 from J; bases not matched to a gene: 6. CDR3 size: 14 residues. Germline V lookup: CDR1 SGHDT, CDR2 YYEEEE. DNA of the CDR3: TGTGCCAGCAGCCTGACAGGGCCTCCCTACGAGCAGTACGTC. It translates to CASSLTGPPYEQYV.

The chain links TRBV29-1 to TRBJ2-7, with TRBD1 identical over 9 bases. Trimming took 5 bases from V and 0 from J; bases not matched to a gene: 2. Germline values: CDR1 SQVTM, CDR2 ANQGSEA. This CDR3 region has 13 residues. CDR3 sequence: CSVLTGGSYEQYV. In DNA, the CDR3 is TGCAGCGTTCTGACAGGGGGCTCCTACGAGCAGTACGTC.

V gene TRBV2 combines with J gene TRBJ1-5; D remains ambiguous. The V gene's germline CDR1 is SNHLY and CDR2 FYNNEI. Trimming removed 1 base at V and 4 bases at J, with 8 bases between. The CDR3 contains 14 residues. The DNA for the CDR3 is TGTGCCAGCAGTGAAGAGTCGGGGAATCAGCCCCAGCATTTT. As protein: CASSEESGNQPQHF.

The chain uses TRBV5-1 and TRBJ2-1, with 9 bases identical to TRBD1. Germline CDR1 is SGHRS and CDR2 is YFSETQ. With 7 bases clipped from V and 7 bases from J, the junction kept 9 bases outside the gene matches. The CDR3 covers 14 residues. CDR3: CASGPGTGRNEQFF. CDR3 sequence (DNA): TGCGCCAGCGGACCCGGGACAGGGCGTAATGAGCAGTTCTTC.

The J gene is TRBJ1-1, the V gene TRBV12-5; no definite D call. The germline V gene has CDR1 LGHNT and CDR2 FRNRAP. This CDR3 comprises 14 residues. Deletions cut 4 bases from V and 0 bases from J, with 9 bases between. The CDR3 spells CASGSQAMNTEAFF. The DNA for the CDR3 is TGTGCTAGTGGTTCGCAGGCGATGAACACTGAAGCTTTCTTT. Using reference TRBV12-5 and TRBJ1-1 for the parts outside the CDR3, the full variable domain is DARVTQTPRHKVTEMGQEVTMRCQPILGHNTVFWYRQTMMQGLELLAYFRNRAPLDDSGMPKDRFSAEMPDATLATLKIQPSEPRDSAVYFCASGSQAMNTEAFFGQGTRLTVV.

This chain links TRBV5-1 with TRBJ2-2, with 14 bases matching TRBD2. The CDR3 is made up of 20 amino acids. The trim removed 0 bases at V and 1 base at J, leaving 8 bases unmatched. Germline CDR1 and CDR2: SGHRS and YFSETQ. CDR3 sequence reads: CASSLGHQGTSGRNTGELFF. In DNA, the CDR3 is TGCGCCAGCAGCTTGGGGCACCAAGGGACTAGCGGGAGGAACACCGGGGAGCTGTTTTTT.

V usage is TRBV19 and J usage is TRBJ1-1; D gene ambiguous. V lost 3 bases, J lost 1 base, and 12 bases lay in between. The CDR3 is 15 residues long. The germline V gene has CDR1 LNHDA and CDR2 SQIVND (reference sequence). The CDR3 sequence is CASSMSLSGNTEAFF. CDR3 nucleotide sequence: TGTGCCAGTAGTATGAGTTTATCAGGGAACACTGAAGCTTTCTTT.

This chain connects TRBV6-5 to TRBJ1-3; no definite D call. CDR1 is MNHEY, CDR2 SVGAGI, per germline. This CDR3 has 13 residues. The germline V and J ends were trimmed by 7 bases and 8 bases, with 15 bases remaining between them. CDR3 sequence reads: CASTLKRGYTIYF. CDR3 nucleotide sequence: TGTGCCAGCACACTTAAACGCGGGTACACCATATATTTT.

The chain has TRBV5-4 and TRBJ2-7; D is unresolved. The V and J ends lost 1 base and 2 bases respectively, with 10 bases between them. The germline V gene has CDR1 SGHNT and CDR2 YYREEE (reference sequence). This CDR3 contains 14 residues. The CDR3 here is CASSLSGDPYEQYV. Here the CDR3 DNA reads TGTGCCAGCAGCTTGTCCGGAGACCCCTACGAGCAGTACGTC.

This chain links TRBV7-2 with TRBJ2-6; D gene unclear. The CDR3 spans 14 residues. Germline assignment: CDR1 SGHTA and CDR2 FQGNSA. V gave up 10 bases and J gave up 0 bases, with 10 bases separating them. The CDR3 region has the DNA TGTGCCACCACACCAGGCTCTGGGGCCAACGTCCTGACTTTC. This translates into CATTPGSGANVLTF.

The rearrangement links TRBV5-1 to TRBJ1-1; a weak D match, TRBD1 (6 bases). Trimming left V 0 bases short and J 4 bases short, with 10 bases between. CDR3 size: 14 residues. CDR1 and CDR2 from the germline V gene are SGHRS and YFSETQ. CDR3 DNA sequence: TGCGCCAGCAGCTTGGGGGAGGGGGGCACTGAAGCTTTCTTT. Translated: CASSLGEGGTEAFF.

The gene calls are TRBV6-4 and TRBJ2-1; 10 nucleotides match TRBD1. J gave up 6 bases and V 0 bases, and 5 bases lay outside the gene matches. The germline V gene encodes CDR1 MRHNA and CDR2 SNTAGT. The CDR3 totals 16 residues. The CDR3 sequence is CASSDSGQGEINEQFF. In DNA form, the CDR3 reads TGTGCCAGCAGTGACTCTGGACAGGGGGAAATCAATGAGCAGTTCTTC.

The V call is TRBV5-1, the J call TRBJ2-1; no definite D call. Trimming pared 3 bases from V and 5 bases from J, leaving 12 bases between. Germline CDR1 is SGHRS and CDR2 is YFSETQ. The CDR3 has 14 amino acids. CDR3: CASSSAVLNNEQFF. The CDR3 DNA follows: TGCGCCAGCAGCTCGGCGGTACTTAACAATGAGCAGTTCTTC.

This chain joins TRBV5-1 and TRBJ2-3, with 8 bases aligning to TRBD2. The CDR3 has 14 residues. Trimming at V came to 7 bases and at J to 0 bases, leaving 4 bases not matched to a gene. Per germline, CDR1 SGHRS and CDR2 YFSETQ. The CDR3 nucleotides are TGCGCCAGCCGACTAGCGCTGAGCACAGATACGCAGTATTTT. This codes for CASRLALSTDTQYF.

This clone has a single count. V is TRBV19 and J is TRBJ1-5; 8 bases line up with TRBD1. Per germline, CDR1 LNHDA and CDR2 SQIVND (reference sequence). J was trimmed by 7 bases and V by 6 bases; bases with no gene match: 11. The CDR3 totals 15 residues. As DNA, the CDR3 is TGTGCCAGTAGAGTATCAGGACAGGGAGGCCAGCCCCAGCATTTT. This encodes CASRVSGQGGQPQHF.

This rearrangement joins TRBV19 to TRBJ1-1; 7 nucleotides line up with TRBD1. CDR1 is LNHDA, CDR2 SQIVND, per germline (reference sequence). The CDR3 covers 14 residues. The V and J ends lost 9 bases and 5 bases, in that order; junction bases with no gene match: 12. CDR3 DNA sequence: TGTGCCAGCCGAGGGAGAGGGGGCATTACTGAAGCTTTCTTT. Encoded protein: CASRGRGGITEAFF.

V usage is TRBV4-3 and J usage is TRBJ1-6; tentatively, D is TRBD1 (6 bases). In germline, CDR1 is LGHNA, CDR2 YSLEER. The CDR3 length is 18 residues. V was trimmed by 0 bases and J by 4 bases, leaving 16 bases between them. CDR3 bases: TGCGCCAGCAGCCAAGATCGGGGGGGCTTACCGTATAATTCACCCCTCCACTTT. Translated: CASSQDRGGLPYNSPLHF.

This sequence joins TRBV18 and TRBJ2-3, with 7 bases identical to TRBD1. Germline V gives CDR1 KGHSH, CDR2 LQKENI. This CDR3 contains 12 residues. The J segment lost 11 bases and the V segment lost 3 bases, leaving 5 bases of the junction unmatched. CDR3 protein: CASSPEDRMQYF. In DNA form, the CDR3 reads TGTGCCAGCTCACCCGAGGACAGGATGCAGTATTTT.

The J gene is TRBJ1-4, the V gene TRBV5-4, with 9 bases that match TRBD1. This CDR3 is 18 amino acids long. Germline V lookup: CDR1 SGHNT, CDR2 YYREEE (reference sequence). The junction had 11 bases not matched to a gene; V was cut back by 4 bases and J by 1 base. This chain's CDR3 is CASSHRTGEFGTNEKLFF. The CDR3 coding sequence is TGTGCCAGCAGCCACCGGACAGGGGAATTTGGAACTAATGAAAAACTGTTTTTT.

This chain links TRBV25-1 with TRBJ1-1; D not certain. Germline CDR1 MGHDK, CDR2 SYGVNS. With 4 bases removed from V and 3 bases from J, the gap between germline ends came to 15 bases. This CDR3 spans 15 amino acids. The chain's CDR3 is CASSGSPKRHTEAFF. In DNA form, the CDR3 reads TGTGCCAGCAGTGGAAGCCCCAAGCGGCACACTGAAGCTTTCTTT.

The genes are TRBV30 and TRBJ1-1; 8 bases agree with TRBD1. The CDR3 contains 15 residues. Trimming removed 2 bases from V and 3 bases from J; junction bases left unmatched: 8. The germline CDR1 and CDR2 sequences are GTSNPN and SVGIG (reference sequence). CDR3 sequence reads: CAWSSLTGGYTEAFF. In DNA, the CDR3 is TGTGCCTGGAGTTCATTAACAGGGGGGTACACTGAAGCTTTCTTT. The full variable domain, completed using reference TRBV30 and TRBJ1-1, is SQTIHQWPATLVQPVGSPLSLECTVEGTSNPNLYWYRQAAGRGLQLLFYSVGIGQISSEVPQNLSASRPQDRQFILSSKKLLLSDSGFYLCAWSSLTGGYTEAFFGQGTRLTVV.

The chain employs TRBV7-9 and TRBJ1-6; TRBD1 matches at 7 bases. The junction had 9 bases not matched to a gene; V was cut back by 7 bases and J by 6 bases. CDR1 and CDR2 (germline): SEHNR, FQNEAQ (reference sequence). CDR3 size: 15 residues. The CDR3 spells CASNPPGQFNSPLHF. The DNA of the CDR3 is TGTGCCAGCAATCCCCCGGGACAGTTTAATTCACCCCTCCACTTT.

J is TRBJ1-3 and V is TRBV7-2; 8 bases match TRBD1. This CDR3 has 17 amino acids. V was clipped by 3 bases and J by 0 bases; unmatched bases: 7. Germline V gene data show CDR1 as SGHTA and CDR2 as FQGNSA. In nucleotides, the CDR3 is TGTGCCAGCAGCTTCTACGGGACAGGCTCCTCTGGAAACACCATATATTTT. This gives the protein CASSFYGTGSSGNTIYF.

The chain joins TRBV18 to TRBJ1-1; TRBD1 might be the D (5 bases). The V gene lost 3 bases and the J gene lost 3 bases, with 14 bases spanning the gap. The CDR3 is 15 amino acids. Germline V CDR1 and CDR2: KGHSH, LQKENI. The CDR3 DNA follows: TGTGCCAGCTCACCGGGCGGGGCAATGGACACTGAAGCTTTCTTT. It codes for CASSPGGAMDTEAFF.

This chain joins TRBV7-9 and TRBJ2-1; D is possibly TRBD1 (5 bases). Germline values: CDR1 SEHNR, CDR2 FQNEAQ (reference sequence). This CDR3 region has 15 residues. V dropped 1 base and J dropped 6 bases, with 13 bases sitting between them. CDR3 loop: CASSLVDTRVNEQFF. The DNA of the CDR3 is TGTGCCAGCAGCTTAGTCGACACCAGGGTCAATGAGCAGTTCTTC.

This clone was found a few times. This chain connects TRBV4-1 to TRBJ1-2; D is perhaps TRBD1 (5 bases). Germline values: CDR1 MGHRA, CDR2 YSYEKL. The V end was cut by 1 base, the J end by 0 bases, with 21 bases between. The CDR3 runs 19 residues. CDR3 loop: CASSQVVVREPLANYGYTF. The CDR3, as DNA: TGCGCCAGCAGCCAAGTTGTCGTCAGGGAACCTCTAGCTAACTATGGCTACACCTTC.